This TCR beta chain is from a study of blood T cell repertoires in COVID-19. Study-level background: Sites across the United States, Italy and Spain contributed samples from acute and convalescent COVID-19.

V dropped 8 bases and J dropped 7; count of bases not matched to a gene: 8. Germline assignment: CDR1 LNHNV and CDR2 YYDKDF (reference sequence). CDR3 length: 13 amino acids. Libraries were prepared by immunoSEQ multiplex PCR; TCRdb keeps only in-frame clonotypes and omits some of them. The profile shows around 110,000 clones, over 75% of them singletons. The genes are TRBV15 and TRBJ2-4, with 7 bases aligning to TRBD1. Specimen: peripheral blood. The source of this sequence is a human donor with active COVID-19. The donor label of this sample is uncertain. In DNA, the CDR3 is TGTGCCACCTCGACAGGGAGCGTTAACATTCAGTACTTC. Protein: CATSTGSVNIQYF.